Given below is one TCR beta chain in context. This entry comes from a study of shared clonotypes between healthy human individuals. Study as a whole: Each donor's CD4 naive and CD4 memory cells filled three plates apiece, CD8 naive two, and CD8 memory one.

Trimming left V 6 bases short and J 7 bases short, with 13 bases between. The CDR3 extends over 13 amino acids. The germline gives CDR1 MNHEY, CDR2 SVGAGI. The assay was immunoSEQ multiplex PCR, and TCRdb's table has in-frame clones only and misses some. This table has approximately 1,500,000 clones, roughly 96% appearing once. Specimen: naive CD4+ T cells sorted from blood. Subset meaning: CD45RA+ positively selected. The source is a man under 40 in good health. The chain recombines TRBV6-5 with TRBJ1-5, with a weak D call TRBD1 (5 bases). In nucleotides, the CDR3 is TGTGCCAGCAGCCAGGACAATTACCAGCCCCAGCATTTT. Translated, it gives CASSQDNYQPQHF.